These 16 T cell receptor beta chains came from one sample sequenced in a study of shared clonotypes between healthy human individuals. Clones were read by immunoSEQ multiplex PCR, and TCRdb kept only the in-frame ones, dropping some. The data contain roughly 2.2 million clones, less than 95% of them singletons. Sequencing used naive CD4+ T cells from PBMCs. Subset noted: CD45RA+ positively selected. All receptors derive from a man younger than 35 in good health. Some clones in this sample may be carry-over from other donors' samples.

This chain connects TRBV11-2 to TRBJ2-5; the D call may be TRBD1 or TRBD2 (5 bases each). This CDR3 has 13 residues. CDR1 SGHAT and CDR2 FQNNGV come from the germline V gene. V was trimmed by 2 bases and J by 5 bases, leaving 9 bases between them. The CDR3 coding sequence is TGTGCCAGCAGCTTACCCTGGGGGGAGACCCAGTACTTC. It is translated as CASSLPWGETQYF.

V gene TRBV9 combines with J gene TRBJ2-7; possibly TRBD2 for D (6 bases). The CDR3 loop spans 15 amino acids. The germline V gene encodes CDR1 SGDLS and CDR2 YYNGEE. With 3 bases removed from V and 3 bases from J, the gap between germline ends came to 16 bases. CDR3 bases: TGTGCCAGCAGCGCTGGAGGGCAGGGCGTCTACGAGCAGTACTTC. This sequence encodes CASSAGGQGVYEQYF.

The CDR3 here is CASSYSGLAGGNEQFF. The CDR3 nucleotides are TGTGCCAGCAGTTACTCTGGACTAGCGGGTGGGAATGAGCAGTTCTTC. This chain uses TRBV6-5 with TRBJ2-1; 11 positions agree with TRBD2. Germline trimming cut 0 bases from V and 7 bases from J; bases unmatched to any gene: 5. This CDR3 spans 16 amino acids. From germline, CDR1 is MNHEY and CDR2 SVGAGI.

The table lists this clone with a few counts. V and J are TRBV27 and TRBJ1-2; 9 bases map to TRBD1. Germline V gene data show CDR1 as MNHEY and CDR2 as SMNVEV (reference sequence). CDR3 length: 13 amino acids. V was pared by 7 bases and J by 7 bases, with 7 bases of the junction left unmatched. In DNA form, the CDR3 reads TGTGCCAGCAACCCAGGGACAGGGTTTGGCTACACCTTC. Its translation is CASNPGTGFGYTF.

The count of this clone is one. The chain carries TRBV18 and TRBJ2-7; 7 nucleotides agree with TRBD1. V dropped 4 bases and J dropped 7; count of bases not matched to a gene: 10. Germline V gene sequence: CDR1 KGHSH, CDR2 LQKENI. This CDR3 contains 14 residues. CDR3 amino acids: CASSRTTGVEEQYF. CDR3 DNA sequence: TGTGCCAGCTCACGGACAACAGGGGTTGAAGAGCAGTACTTC. The full variable domain, its missing parts supplied by reference TRBV18 and TRBJ2-7, is NAGVMQNPRHLVRRRGQEARLRCSPMKGHSHVYWYRQLPEEGLKFMVYLQKENIIDESGMPKERFSAEFPKEGPSILRIQQVVRGDSAAYFCASSRTTGVEEQYFGPGTRLTVT.

V usage is TRBV7-2 and J usage is TRBJ2-7; 9 bases are shared with TRBD2. The CDR3 is 14 amino acids. Trimming removed 5 bases from V and 5 bases from J; junction bases left unmatched: 7. The germline gives CDR1 SGHTA, CDR2 FQGNSA. Written as DNA, the CDR3 is TGTGCCAGCAGCCCGGGACTAGCATTCCACGAGCAGTACTTC. The encoded protein is CASSPGLAFHEQYF.

This chain joins TRBV27 and TRBJ2-3; TRBD2 is a possible D gene (5 bases). The CDR3 loop spans 16 amino acids. V was trimmed by 8 bases and J by 2 bases, leaving 20 bases between them. CDR1 is MNHEY and CDR2 is SMNVEV in the germline V gene (reference sequence). The CDR3 DNA is TGTGCCAGCGGACTCCATGCTAGCAACCCCACAGATACGCAGTATTTT. It translates to CASGLHASNPTDTQYF.

Of note for this clone: The sample carries other DNA sequences with the same CDR3. This chain joins TRBV7-2 and TRBJ2-7; 7 bases line up with TRBD1. CDR1 and CDR2 (germline): SGHTA, FQGNSA. V was pared by 1 base and J by 0 bases, with 3 bases of the junction left unmatched. The CDR3 length is 15 residues. The CDR3 bases are TGTGCCAGCAGCTTAGGGGGGACAGTCTCCTACGAGCAGTACTTC. It codes for CASSLGGTVSYEQYF. The full variable domain, with the rest looked up from reference TRBV7-2 and TRBJ2-7, is GAGVSQSPSNKVTEKGKDVELRCDPISGHTALYWYRQSLGQGLEFLIYFQGNSAPDKSGLPSDRFSAERTGGSVSTLTIQRTQQEDSAVYLCASSLGGTVSYEQYFGPGTRLTVT.

V usage is TRBV29-1 and J usage is TRBJ2-7; 7 nucleotides line up with TRBD1. Unmatched junction bases numbered 12, after V lost 6 bases and J lost 7 bases. This CDR3 is 13 amino acids long. Per the germline V gene, CDR1 is SQVTM and CDR2 is ANQGSEA. CDR3 sequence (DNA): TGCAGCGTAATCCGGGACAGCGGTTTTGAGCAGTACTTC. Translated, it gives CSVIRDSGFEQYF.

As to this clone: Additional DNA sequences in this sample encode the identical CDR3. The V and J genes are TRBV7-2 and TRBJ1-2, with 9 bases aligning to TRBD1. The CDR3 loop spans 14 amino acids. J lost 5 bases, V lost 5 bases, and 6 bases had no gene match. Germline CDR1 and CDR2: SGHTA and FQGNSA. Here the CDR3 reads CASSPPGQGYGYTF. Written as DNA, the CDR3 is TGTGCCAGCAGCCCGCCGGGACAGGGTTATGGCTACACCTTC.

The rearrangement joins TRBV29-1 to TRBJ2-5; TRBD1 might be the D (5 bases). CDR3 length: 14 amino acids. The germline V gene encodes CDR1 SQVTM and CDR2 ANQGSEA. V lost 7 bases and J lost 4, with 19 bases in between. In nucleotides, the CDR3 is TGCAGCGCAAAAACTACAGGTTCGTCAGAGACCCAGTACTTC. It encodes CSAKTTGSSETQYF.

The rearrangement links TRBV27 to TRBJ2-1; 11 positions match TRBD2. This CDR3 spans 16 amino acids. The junction had 9 bases not matched to a gene; V was cut back by 4 bases and J by 7 bases. The germline gives CDR1 MNHEY, CDR2 SMNVEV (reference sequence). CDR3: CASSYTGTSGNNEQFF. Written as DNA, the CDR3 is TGTGCCAGCAGTTACACCGGGACTAGCGGCAATAATGAGCAGTTCTTC.

This clone was observed once. V usage is TRBV7-2 and J usage is TRBJ1-2, with a weak D call TRBD1 (5 bases). V was cut by 3 bases and J by 2 bases, with 10 bases left in between. The CDR3 loop spans 14 amino acids. The germline gives CDR1 SGHTA, CDR2 FQGNSA. The DNA for the CDR3 is TGTGCCAGCAGCTTTCAGGGCTCAAACTATGGCTACACCTTC. This encodes CASSFQGSNYGYTF.

The chain couples TRBV25-1 to TRBJ1-5; 8 bases align to TRBD1. Germline V CDR1 and CDR2: MGHDK, SYGVNS. The CDR3 extends over 15 amino acids. The V gene end was trimmed by 1 base and the J gene end by 6 bases; junction bases not matched to a gene: 5. CDR3 in DNA: TGTGCCAGCAGTGAATCAGGACAGGGAGGTCAGCCCCAGCATTTT. Encoded protein: CASSESGQGGQPQHF.

This clone was recorded only once. The genes are TRBV28 and TRBJ2-5; TRBD1 aligns across 9 bases. The DNA end is more similar to TRBJ2-7, so the J call may be wrong. Germline CDR1 MDHEN, CDR2 SYDVKM. The CDR3 is made up of 14 amino acids. Written as DNA, the CDR3 is TGTGCCAGCAGTTTGGGACAGGGTTCCTACGAGCAGTACTTC. This sequence encodes CASSLGQGSYEQYF.

The chain links TRBV5-1 to TRBJ2-5; D assignment may be TRBD1 or TRBD2 (5 bases each). V was shortened by 4 bases and J by 5 bases, with 18 bases between the two germline ends. Germline lookup yields CDR1 SGHRS and CDR2 YFSETQ. The CDR3 sequence is 15 residues long. The CDR3 coding sequence is TGCGCCAGCAGCCCGACGCCGGGACGCTGGGAGACCCAGTACTTC. Translated, it gives CASSPTPGRWETQYF.